Following are 32 T cell receptor beta chains from one sample sequenced in a study of blood T cell repertoires in COVID-19. Clones were sequenced by immunoSEQ multiplex PCR, and TCRdb holds only the in-frame ones, with some missing. The profile shows over 450,000 clones, around 90% of them singletons. The sequenced material came from peripheral blood. These receptors all come from a woman between 45 and 60 years old with COVID-19, enrolled during active disease.

This clone was recorded only once. This rearrangement joins TRBV5-8 to TRBJ1-6; no reliable D call. The CDR3 sequence is 12 residues long. Trimming took 4 bases from V and 3 from J, leaving 2 bases between them. Per the germline V gene, CDR1 is SGHTS and CDR2 is YDEGEE. The CDR3 loop is CASSLYNSPLHF. The CDR3 DNA reads TGTGCCAGCAGCCTCTATAATTCACCCCTCCACTTT.

This rearrangement joins TRBV28 to TRBJ1-5; no clear D. Germline CDR1 is MDHEN and CDR2 is SYDVKM. The CDR3 loop spans 14 amino acids. The V gene lost 1 base and the J gene lost 9 bases, with 13 bases spanning the gap. In DNA form, the CDR3 reads TGTGCCAGCAGTTTATTATCCCACTATTGGCCCCAGCATTTT. Amino acids: CASSLLSHYWPQHF.

The chain couples TRBV13 to TRBJ1-1; 7 positions agree with TRBD1. Germline CDR1 reads PRHDT; CDR2 reads FYEKMQ (reference sequence). There are 14 residues in the CDR3. V lost 4 bases, J lost 0 bases, and 2 bases stayed unmatched. CDR3: CASSSGTVNTEAFF. CDR3 nucleotide sequence: TGTGCCAGCAGCTCCGGGACAGTGAACACTGAAGCTTTCTTT. The entire variable domain, with the rest obtained from reference TRBV13 and TRBJ1-1, is as follows: AAGVIQSPRHLIKEKRETATLKCYPIPRHDTVYWYQQGPGQDPQFLISFYEKMQSDKGSIPDRFSAQQFSDYHSELNMSSLELGDSALYFCASSSGTVNTEAFFGQGTRLTVV.

This clone was observed a handful of times. The CDR3 loop is CATDAGIREQYF. As DNA, the CDR3 is TGTGCTACGGACGCCGGGATACGCGAGCAGTACTTC. The chain carries TRBV28 and TRBJ2-7; D possibly corresponds to TRBD2 (5 bases). Germline V gene sequence: CDR1 MDHEN, CDR2 SYDVKM. The CDR3 consists of 12 residues.

This clone appeared a single time. The CDR3 sequence is CASSFDDSTGELFF. The CDR3 DNA sequence: TGTGCCAGCAGCTTCGACGACAGCACCGGGGAGCTGTTTTTT. The genes are TRBV5-5 and TRBJ2-2; tentative D call: TRBD1 (5 bases). The CDR3 totals 14 residues. Germline lookup yields CDR1 SGHKS and CDR2 YYEKEE (reference sequence). Trimming removed 2 bases at V and 4 bases at J, with 9 bases between.

V usage is TRBV9 and J usage is TRBJ1-1; D not resolved. There are 14 residues in the CDR3. Trimming pared 0 bases from V and 4 bases from J, leaving 10 bases between. Germline assignment: CDR1 SGDLS and CDR2 YYNGEE. In nucleotides, the CDR3 is TGTGCCAGCAGCGTAGAAGGAGGTATCACTGAAGCTTTCTTT. This translates into CASSVEGGITEAFF.

The gene calls are TRBV10-2 and TRBJ1-6; D is unclear. Germline values: CDR1 WSHSY, CDR2 SAAADI. The CDR3 sequence is 13 residues long. V lost 4 bases to trimming and J lost 2 bases, with 3 bases between them. CDR3: CASSVTYNSPLHF. The CDR3 coding sequence is TGCGCCAGCAGTGTAACCTATAATTCACCCCTCCACTTT.

The chain has TRBV7-2 and TRBJ1-1; 7 bases align to TRBD1. The CDR3 is 14 amino acids. After removal of 3 bases from V and 0 bases from J, the junction contained 1 base not matched to a gene. The germline V gene encodes CDR1 SGHTA and CDR2 FQGNSA. The CDR3 DNA follows: TGTGCCAGCAGCTTTGACAGGGTGAACACTGAAGCTTTCTTT. Translating gives CASSFDRVNTEAFF.

The chain is built from TRBV2 and TRBJ1-4; D is unclear. V lost 3 bases, J lost 8 bases, and 10 bases lay in between. CDR1 SNHLY and CDR2 FYNNEI come from the germline V gene. CDR3 length equals 13 residues. The CDR3 coding sequence is TGTGCCAGCAGTGATGACCCGGGAGAAAAACTGTTTTTT. Translating gives CASSDDPGEKLFF. The full variable domain, completed using reference TRBV2 and TRBJ1-4, is EPEVTQTPSHQVTQMGQEVILRCVPISNHLYFYWYRQILGQKVEFLVSFYNNEISEKSEIFDDQFSVERPDGSNFTLKIRSTKLEDSAMYFCASSDDPGEKLFFGSGTQLSVL.

This rearrangement joins TRBV5-1 to TRBJ2-3; D is possibly TRBD1 (5 bases). The CDR3 length is 13 residues. The ends were cut back, 2 bases at V and 6 bases at J, with 10 bases in the middle. CDR1 is SGHRS and CDR2 is YFSETQ in the germline V gene. The CDR3 DNA is TGCGCCAGCAGCTTACAGGTTGATGATACGCAGTATTTT. Its translation is CASSLQVDDTQYF.

V usage is TRBV19 and J usage is TRBJ2-7; possibly TRBD2 for D (5 bases). The CDR3 sequence is 15 residues long. Deletions cut 0 bases from V and 4 bases from J, with 13 bases between. Germline V gives CDR1 LNHDA, CDR2 SQIVND (reference sequence). The CDR3 protein is CASSIDGLGDYEQYF. The DNA for the CDR3 is TGTGCCAGTAGTATAGATGGACTGGGAGATTACGAGCAGTACTTC.

The chain joins TRBV2 to TRBJ2-2; D is unclear. The CDR3 extends over 13 amino acids. Between the trimmed V and J ends, which lost 3 bases and 6 bases, there was a span of 8 bases. Germline loops: CDR1 SNHLY, CDR2 FYNNEI. The CDR3 sequence: CASSDPYPGELFF. The CDR3 DNA reads as TGTGCCAGCAGTGACCCCTACCCCGGGGAGCTGTTTTTT. Full variable domain (missing parts from reference TRBV2 and TRBJ2-2): EPEVTQTPSHQVTQMGQEVILRCVPISNHLYFYWYRQILGQKVEFLVSFYNNEISEKSEIFDDQFSVERPDGSNFTLKIRSTKLEDSAMYFCASSDPYPGELFFGEGSRLTVL.

The rearrangement uses TRBV28 and TRBJ1-5, with D possibly being TRBD1 (5 bases). The germline V and J ends were trimmed by 7 bases and 7 bases, with 23 bases remaining between them. This CDR3 is 16 amino acids long. Germline loops: CDR1 MDHEN, CDR2 SYDVKM. The CDR3 nucleotides read TGTGCCAGCATCCAGTCAGGCCGGGGGTCGAAGCAGCCCCAGCATTTT. Translation gives CASIQSGRGSKQPQHF.

This clone was seen a handful of times. This rearrangement joins TRBV3-1 (or the pseudogene TRBV3-2) to TRBJ1-1; D is unresolved. Germline CDR1 and CDR2: LGHDT and YNNKEL (reference sequence). This CDR3 is built from 13 residues. V lost 3 bases and J lost 1, with 6 bases in between. The DNA of the CDR3 is TGTGCCAGCAGCCACGTGAGGAACACTGAAGCTTTCTTT. The encoded protein is CASSHVRNTEAFF.

The V and J genes are TRBV5-1 and TRBJ2-2; D gene uncertain. V lost 5 bases to trimming and J lost 8 bases, with 13 bases between them. The CDR3 contains 13 residues. Germline values: CDR1 SGHRS, CDR2 YFSETQ. CDR3 sequence: CASSLRSVGELFF. In DNA, the CDR3 is TGCGCCAGCAGTTTGAGGAGTGTGGGGGAGCTGTTTTTT.

Only one count was recorded for this clone. This chain uses TRBV24-1 with TRBJ2-1; D not resolved. Trimming shortened V by 1 base and J by 6 bases, and 6 bases separated the two germline ends. The germline CDR1 and CDR2 sequences are KGHDR and SFDVKD. This CDR3 comprises 13 residues. CDR3 sequence reads: CATSDFTVNEQFF. The DNA for the CDR3 is TGTGCCACCAGTGATTTTACTGTCAATGAGCAGTTCTTC.

The chain is built from TRBV5-6 and TRBJ1-2; 7 nucleotides align to TRBD1. V was clipped by 4 bases and J by 4 bases; unmatched bases: 7. There are 14 residues in the CDR3. Looked up from germline, CDR1 is SGHDT and CDR2 is YYEEEE. The chain's CDR3 is CASSGDRAVYGYTF. For the CDR3, the DNA is TGTGCCAGCAGCGGAGACAGGGCGGTCTATGGCTACACCTTC. Filled out from reference TRBV5-6 and TRBJ1-2, the complete variable domain reads DAGVTQSPTHLIKTRGQQVTLRCSPKSGHDTVSWYQQALGQGPQFIFQYYEEEERQRGNFPDRFSGHQFPNYSSELNVNALLLGDSALYLCASSGDRAVYGYTFGSGTRLTVV.

This chain joins TRBV5-1 and TRBJ1-1; 7 bases fit TRBD1. V dropped 1 base and J dropped 5; count of bases not matched to a gene: 5. The germline V gene encodes CDR1 SGHRS and CDR2 YFSETQ. The length of the CDR3 is 14 residues. Written as DNA, the CDR3 is TGCGCCAGCAGCTTGATACAGGGGCGGACTGAAGCTTTCTTT. It codes for CASSLIQGRTEAFF. The entire variable domain, with the rest obtained from reference TRBV5-1 and TRBJ1-1, is as follows: KAGVTQTPRYLIKTRGQQVTLSCSPISGHRSVSWYQQTPGQGLQFLFEYFSETQRNKGNFPGRFSGRQFSNSRSEMNVSTLELGDSALYLCASSLIQGRTEAFFGQGTRLTVV.

The rearrangement uses TRBV27 and TRBJ1-1, with unresolved D. The CDR3 is made up of 12 amino acids. Germline CDR1 and CDR2: MNHEY and SMNVEV (reference sequence). The ends were cut back, 5 bases at V and 7 bases at J, with 11 bases in the middle. CDR3 in amino acids: CASSPPTGEAFF. CDR3 DNA sequence: TGTGCCAGCAGTCCCCCGACGGGTGAAGCTTTCTTT.

The chain links TRBV27 to TRBJ1-5, with D unresolved. CDR1 MNHEY and CDR2 SMNVEV come from the germline V gene (reference sequence). The CDR3 totals 14 residues. Trimming pared 2 bases from V and 5 bases from J, leaving 10 bases between. In DNA, the CDR3 is TGTGCCAGCAGTTTAAGGTGGGAGTATCAGCCCCAGCATTTT. Translating gives CASSLRWEYQPQHF.

The chain has TRBV19 and TRBJ2-7; 8 bases map to TRBD1. The germline V gene encodes CDR1 LNHDA and CDR2 SQIVND (reference sequence). The V gene end was trimmed by 5 bases and the J gene end by 5 bases; junction bases not matched to a gene: 8. The CDR3 extends over 14 amino acids. This CDR3 is CASSEGRTGNEQYF. CDR3 in DNA: TGTGCCAGTAGTGAGGGGCGGACAGGGAACGAGCAGTACTTC.

This clone has more than one count but fewer than ten. This chain connects TRBV19 to TRBJ1-5; tentatively, D is TRBD1 (6 bases). This CDR3 has 15 residues. Trimming cost V 4 bases and J 9 bases, with 19 bases left between them. Germline V gives CDR1 LNHDA, CDR2 SQIVND (reference sequence). The CDR3 loop is CASSTGVYDVRPQHF. The CDR3 DNA follows: TGTGCCAGTAGTACAGGGGTGTACGACGTCCGGCCCCAGCATTTT. Based on the CDR3 plus reference TRBV19 and TRBJ1-5, the full variable domain is DGGITQSPKYLFRKEGQNVTLSCEQNLNHDAMYWYRQDPGQGLRLIYYSQIVNDFQKGDIAEGYSVSREKKESFPLTVTSAQKNPTAFYLCASSTGVYDVRPQHFGDGTRLSIL.

V usage is TRBV5-1 and J usage is TRBJ1-2, with D tentatively TRBD1 (5 bases). Germline CDR1 SGHRS, CDR2 YFSETQ. V lost 4 bases and J 2 bases, leaving 12 bases between the germline ends. This CDR3 is built from 14 residues. CDR3 amino acids: CASSPGGDNYGYTF. For the CDR3, the DNA is TGCGCCAGCAGCCCCGGGGGGGACAACTATGGCTACACCTTC.

V gene TRBV11-2 combines with J gene TRBJ1-4, with 7 bases identical to TRBD1. Germline CDR1 SGHAT, CDR2 FQNNGV. This CDR3 region has 19 residues. The J segment lost 0 bases and the V segment lost 3 bases, leaving 13 bases of the junction unmatched. The CDR3 loop is CASSFTPGQKYATNEKLFF. As DNA, the CDR3 is TGTGCCAGCAGCTTTACACCGGGACAGAAGTATGCAACTAATGAAAAACTGTTTTTT.

A single count supports this clone. This chain joins TRBV6-6 and TRBJ1-2, with 7 bases fitting TRBD1. This CDR3 region has 19 residues. J was trimmed by 0 bases and V by 5 bases; bases with no gene match: 18. Germline CDR1 is MNHNY and CDR2 is SVGAGI (reference sequence). This CDR3 is CASSPTAGGGEIANYGYTF. The CDR3 coding sequence is TGTGCCAGCAGTCCTACCGCGGGAGGGGGCGAGATTGCTAACTATGGCTACACCTTC.

The gene calls are TRBV2 and TRBJ1-1; possibly TRBD1 for D (5 bases). Trimming removed 7 bases from V and 6 bases from J, with 15 bases in between. This CDR3 comprises 13 residues. CDR1 is SNHLY, CDR2 FYNNEI, per germline. CDR3 nucleotides: TGTGCCAGCACTGACCAGGGTTACCCTGAAGCTTTCTTT. It encodes CASTDQGYPEAFF. Full variable domain (outside the CDR3, taken from reference TRBV2 and TRBJ1-1): EPEVTQTPSHQVTQMGQEVILRCVPISNHLYFYWYRQILGQKVEFLVSFYNNEISEKSEIFDDQFSVERPDGSNFTLKIRSTKLEDSAMYFCASTDQGYPEAFFGQGTRLTVV.

This chain uses TRBV5-1 with TRBJ1-1; 11 bases fit TRBD1. V shed 7 bases and J 10 bases; nucleotides not matched to a gene: 12. The CDR3 totals 14 residues. Germline V gene data show CDR1 as SGHRS and CDR2 as YFSETQ. For the CDR3, the DNA is TGCGCCAGCGCGACCGGGACAGGGGGGTTAGGAGCTTTCTTT. Residues: CASATGTGGLGAFF.

The chain is built from TRBV28 and TRBJ1-1; weak D call: TRBD1 (6 bases). Germline CDR1 and CDR2: MDHEN and SYDVKM. The germline V and J ends were trimmed by 5 bases and 4 bases, with 11 bases remaining between them. CDR3 size: 13 residues. The CDR3 loop is CASSPGDGTEAFF. CDR3 nucleotides: TGTGCCAGCAGTCCAGGGGACGGCACTGAAGCTTTCTTT.

The rearrangement joins TRBV20-1 to TRBJ1-1; perhaps TRBD1 as D (5 bases). The CDR3 runs to 15 residues. Germline values: CDR1 DFQATT, CDR2 SNEGSKA (reference sequence). Trimming left V 3 bases short and J 0 bases short, with 14 bases between. CDR3 sequence reads: CSASRTRLMNTEAFF. DNA of the CDR3: TGCAGTGCTAGTCGGACACGCCTGATGAACACTGAAGCTTTCTTT.

The chain combines TRBV6-6 with TRBJ2-1; 8 nucleotides align to TRBD1. This CDR3 region has 15 residues. Unmatched junction bases numbered 6, after V lost 6 bases and J lost 2 bases. Germline lookup yields CDR1 MNHNY and CDR2 SVGAGI (reference sequence). Written as DNA, the CDR3 is TGTGCCAGCAGCCCAGGGGGCCCTACCTACAATGAGCAGTTCTTC. Translated, it gives CASSPGGPTYNEQFF.

V usage is TRBV30 and J usage is TRBJ1-1; 7 bases agree with TRBD1. There are 13 residues in the CDR3. CDR1 is GTSNPN and CDR2 is SVGIG in the germline V gene (reference sequence). The V segment lost 4 bases and the J segment 11 bases; nucleotides outside the gene matches: 13. This CDR3 is CAWNLQGNGWAFF. In nucleotides, the CDR3 is TGTGCCTGGAACCTACAGGGGAATGGGTGGGCTTTCTTT.

This clone came up once. This chain connects TRBV18 to TRBJ1-1; weak D call: TRBD1 (5 bases). V was cut by 6 bases and J by 0 bases, with 11 bases left in between. Germline V gives CDR1 KGHSH, CDR2 LQKENI. This CDR3 is built from 14 residues. CDR3 bases: TGTGCCAGCTCGTACCAGGGTATGAACACTGAAGCTTTCTTT. Translating it yields CASSYQGMNTEAFF.